These 30 T cell receptor beta chains originate from one sample sequenced in a study of shared clonotypes between healthy human individuals. CD45RO-negative cells were positively selected for CCR7, leaving out terminally differentiated effector memory CD45RA+ cells. Sequencing was performed with immunoSEQ multiplex PCR; in TCRdb, only in-frame clones are kept and a portion is missing. The repertoire consists of some 2,100,000 clones, with more than 85% occurring once and the leading ten covering around 1.7%. Sequencing was carried out using naive CD8+ T cells from PBMCs. The receptors were gathered from a man aged 18 to 29 in good health. Some clones in this sample may be carry-over from other donors' samples.

This clone was seen once. This chain uses TRBV9 with TRBJ2-5; D is ambiguous. The length of the CDR3 is 15 residues. The V end lost 3 bases, the J end lost 1 base, and 13 bases lay between the germline ends. The germline V gene has CDR1 SGDLS and CDR2 YYNGEE. In nucleotides, the CDR3 is TGTGCCAGCAGCGCAATAGGGCGCTCCCAAGAGACCCAGTACTTC. Its translation: CASSAIGRSQETQYF.

The chain carries TRBV28 and TRBJ2-1, with 12 bases that match TRBD2. Germline V gene data show CDR1 as MDHEN and CDR2 as SYDVKM. The CDR3 has 15 residues. The V segment lost 3 bases and the J segment 6 bases; nucleotides outside the gene matches: 3. CDR3 amino acids: CASSLASGRGNEQFF. For the CDR3, the DNA is TGTGCCAGCAGTTTGGCTAGCGGGAGGGGCAATGAGCAGTTCTTC.

This chain links TRBV7-9 with TRBJ2-1; D could derive from TRBD1 or TRBD2 (5 bases each). This CDR3 region has 16 residues. V shed 6 bases and J shed 3 bases, with 18 bases lying between them. The germline V gene has CDR1 SEHNR and CDR2 FQNEAQ (reference sequence). CDR3 DNA sequence: TGTGCCAGCAGTCGACCTCAGGGAGCCCTCTACAATGAGCAGTTCTTC. Its protein is CASSRPQGALYNEQFF.

The rearrangement joins TRBV4-3 to TRBJ1-3; D might be TRBD1 (6 bases). The CDR3 is 15 amino acids. V shed 4 bases and J shed 3 bases, with 13 bases lying between them. Germline CDR1 is LGHNA and CDR2 is YSLEER. For the CDR3, the DNA is TGCGCCAGCAGCCCGAGCAGGGGAATTGGAAACACCATATATTTT. As protein: CASSPSRGIGNTIYF.

In regard to this clone: Within the sample, other DNA sequences also encode this same CDR3. This chain joins TRBV7-9 and TRBJ2-1, with 7 positions matching TRBD2. Trimming at V came to 3 bases and at J to 2 bases, leaving 1 base not matched to a gene. CDR1 is SEHNR and CDR2 is FQNEAQ in the germline V gene (reference sequence). This CDR3 has 14 amino acids. The CDR3 here is CASSLLAAYNEQFF. The CDR3 bases are TGTGCCAGCAGCTTGCTAGCGGCCTACAATGAGCAGTTCTTC. Drawing the rest from reference TRBV7-9 and TRBJ2-1, the complete variable domain is DTGVSQNPRHKITKRGQNVTFRCDPISEHNRLYWYRQTLGQGPEFLTYFQNEAQLEKSRLLSDRFSAERPKGSFSTLEIQRTEQGDSAMYLCASSLLAAYNEQFFGPGTRLTVL.

This clone was detected once. The J gene is TRBJ1-2, the V gene TRBV19; 9 bases agree with TRBD1. CDR1 is LNHDA and CDR2 is SQIVND in the germline V gene (reference sequence). The V and J ends lost 5 bases and 8 bases, in that order; junction bases with no gene match: 6. CDR3 length equals 13 residues. CDR3 sequence reads: CASSPWTGEGYTF. For the CDR3, the DNA is TGTGCCAGTAGTCCATGGACAGGGGAAGGCTACACCTTC. Drawing the rest from reference TRBV19 and TRBJ1-2, the complete variable domain is DGGITQSPKYLFRKEGQNVTLSCEQNLNHDAMYWYRQDPGQGLRLIYYSQIVNDFQKGDIAEGYSVSREKKESFPLTVTSAQKNPTAFYLCASSPWTGEGYTFGSGTRLTVV.

The V call is TRBV27, the J call TRBJ1-1, with D uncertain. V lost 0 bases to trimming and J lost 1 base, with 9 bases between them. This CDR3 comprises 15 residues. Per the germline V gene, CDR1 is MNHEY and CDR2 is SMNVEV (reference sequence). CDR3 amino acids: CASSLSPKANTEAFF. The CDR3 coding sequence is TGTGCCAGCAGTTTATCCCCTAAAGCGAACACTGAAGCTTTCTTT.

The chain has TRBV7-9 and TRBJ2-1; possibly TRBD1 for D (5 bases). This CDR3 has 14 residues. Germline loops: CDR1 SEHNR, CDR2 FQNEAQ (reference sequence). Between the trimmed V and J ends, which lost 4 bases and 7 bases, there was a span of 14 bases. The CDR3, as DNA: TGTGCCAGCAGCTCCGACAGCCCATCAAATGAGCAGTTCTTC. It specifies CASSSDSPSNEQFF.

This clone is a singleton in its sample. The gene calls are TRBV7-9 and TRBJ2-3; weak D call: TRBD2 (6 bases). V gave up 1 base and J gave up 0 bases, with 14 bases separating them. Germline V CDR1 and CDR2: SEHNR, FQNEAQ (reference sequence). The CDR3 contains 17 residues. The CDR3 nucleotides are TGTGCCAGCAGCTTAGGTTCGGAGGGTACTAGCACAGATACGCAGTATTTT. Translated, it gives CASSLGSEGTSTDTQYF.

V and J are TRBV28 and TRBJ2-7, with 10 bases aligning to TRBD1. This CDR3 is 16 amino acids long. J lost 3 bases, V lost 2 bases, and 7 bases had no gene match. Germline CDR1 and CDR2: MDHEN and SYDVKM. CDR3 bases: TGTGCCAGCAGTTTAGTGACAGGGGGCCTAATCTACGAGCAGTACTTC. This gives the protein CASSLVTGGLIYEQYF. Full variable domain (outside the CDR3, taken from reference TRBV28 and TRBJ2-7): DVKVTQSSRYLVKRTGEKVFLECVQDMDHENMFWYRQDPGLGLRLIYFSYDVKMKEKGDIPEGYSVSREKKERFSLILESASTNQTSMYLCASSLVTGGLIYEQYFGPGTRLTVT.

This CDR3 is CSVAFPNSYEQYF. The CDR3 coding sequence is TGCAGCGTTGCGTTTCCGAATTCCTACGAGCAGTACTTC. The rearrangement links TRBV29-1 to TRBJ2-5; the D is unclear. Near its end, the DNA agrees better with TRBJ2-7, so the J call may be wrong. Germline lookup yields CDR1 SQVTM and CDR2 ANQGSEA. This CDR3 comprises 13 residues.

The genes are TRBV7-9 and TRBJ2-1; D is ambiguous. Trimming cost V 8 bases and J 4 bases, with 12 bases left between them. Germline V gene data show CDR1 as SEHNR and CDR2 as FQNEAQ (reference sequence). This CDR3 spans 13 amino acids. The CDR3 loop is CASGPTPYNEQFF. CDR3 in DNA: TGTGCCAGCGGACCGACCCCGTACAATGAGCAGTTCTTC.

A remark on this clone: The sample contains more than one DNA sequence encoding this CDR3. The chain recombines TRBV27 with TRBJ1-5, with no clear D. CDR1 and CDR2 from the germline V gene are MNHEY and SMNVEV (reference sequence). The CDR3 contains 13 residues. Trimming took 0 bases from V and 7 from J, leaving 7 bases between them. The CDR3 sequence is CASSLSGLQPQHF. The DNA for the CDR3 is TGTGCCAGCAGTTTATCCGGGCTCCAGCCCCAGCATTTT.

The chain couples TRBV19 to TRBJ2-1; weak D call: TRBD2 (6 bases). The V gene lost 6 bases and the J gene lost 7 bases, with 19 bases spanning the gap. CDR3 length equals 15 residues. Looked up from germline, CDR1 is LNHDA and CDR2 is SQIVND (reference sequence). The CDR3 region has the DNA TGTGCCAGTAGGAAAGATAGACTAGATTTGAATGAGCAGTTCTTC. This codes for CASRKDRLDLNEQFF.

This clone was observed a few times. The chain employs TRBV2 and TRBJ1-1; no clear D. V dropped 1 base and J dropped 0 bases, with 12 bases sitting between them. There are 16 residues in the CDR3. CDR1 SNHLY and CDR2 FYNNEI come from the germline V gene. CDR3 amino acids: CASSEGGWVLNTEAFF. In nucleotides, the CDR3 is TGTGCCAGCAGTGAAGGGGGTTGGGTGCTGAACACTGAAGCTTTCTTT. The whole variable domain, filled in from reference TRBV2 and TRBJ1-1, reads EPEVTQTPSHQVTQMGQEVILRCVPISNHLYFYWYRQILGQKVEFLVSFYNNEISEKSEIFDDQFSVERPDGSNFTLKIRSTKLEDSAMYFCASSEGGWVLNTEAFFGQGTRLTVV.

The gene calls are TRBV6-1 and TRBJ1-5, with 7 bases lining up with TRBD1. Germline CDR1 MNHNS, CDR2 SASEGT. V was clipped by 8 bases and J by 3 bases; unmatched bases: 7. CDR3 length: 14 amino acids. The CDR3 DNA reads as TGTGCCAGCTTCGGGACAGCATACAATCAGCCCCAGCATTTT. Its translation: CASFGTAYNQPQHF.

V usage is TRBV27 and J usage is TRBJ1-4; D remains ambiguous. Trimming took 5 bases from V and 6 from J, leaving 13 bases between them. This CDR3 contains 14 residues. Germline V gene data show CDR1 as MNHEY and CDR2 as SMNVEV (reference sequence). The CDR3 sequence: CASSHGLRDEKLFF. CDR3 DNA sequence: TGTGCCAGCAGTCACGGACTACGTGATGAAAAACTGTTTTTT.

V is TRBV5-4 and J is TRBJ1-1; D ambiguous. The CDR3 covers 12 residues. Germline assignment: CDR1 SGHNT and CDR2 YYREEE (reference sequence). V was clipped by 9 bases and J by 5 bases, with 14 bases between them. This CDR3 reads CAIMVTGTEAFF. The DNA of the CDR3 is TGTGCCATCATGGTGACGGGTACTGAAGCTTTCTTT.

This chain uses TRBV10-1 with TRBJ2-3; 15 bases are shared with TRBD2. Germline V lookup: CDR1 WNHNN, CDR2 SYGVQD (reference sequence). This CDR3 spans 16 amino acids. V lost 3 bases and J lost 4; bases outside the gene matches: 2. DNA of the CDR3: TGCGCCAGCAGTGAAGGGACTAGCGGGAGGTCAGATACGCAGTATTTT. This translates into CASSEGTSGRSDTQYF.

V usage is TRBV6-5 and J usage is TRBJ1-1; no clear D gene. CDR3 size: 12 residues. The germline V gene encodes CDR1 MNHEY and CDR2 SVGAGI. V was shortened by 6 bases and J by 7 bases, with 12 bases between the two germline ends. The CDR3 here is CASSDSGNEAFF. CDR3 sequence (DNA): TGTGCCAGCAGCGATTCGGGAAATGAAGCTTTCTTT.

The V and J genes are TRBV9 and TRBJ2-5, with D possibly TRBD2 on 5 matching bases. The germline CDR1 and CDR2 sequences are SGDLS and YYNGEE. V was cut by 0 bases and J by 10 bases, with 13 bases left in between. This CDR3 has 13 amino acids. The CDR3 region has the DNA TGTGCCAGCAGCGTAGGGGTTAGCGCGGACCAGTACTTC. Amino acid sequence: CASSVGVSADQYF.

On this clone itself: Other DNA sequences in this sample translate to the same CDR3. CDR3 DNA sequence: TGTGCCAGCAGCCCCCGGACAGGGGGCTACGAGCAGTACTTC. It codes for CASSPRTGGYEQYF. The chain has TRBV7-9 and TRBJ2-7, with 10 bases that match TRBD1. Germline V CDR1 and CDR2: SEHNR, FQNEAQ (reference sequence). The V gene end was trimmed by 5 bases and the J gene end by 3 bases; junction bases not matched to a gene: 4. The CDR3 has 14 residues.

This clone has a single count. This chain joins TRBV7-9 and TRBJ2-1; D not resolved. This CDR3 has 14 amino acids. CDR1 is SEHNR and CDR2 is FQNEAQ in the germline V gene (reference sequence). Trimming removed 1 base at V and 8 bases at J, with 12 bases between. This chain's CDR3 is CASSLEFSLDEQFF. CDR3 bases: TGTGCCAGCAGCTTAGAATTCTCGTTAGATGAGCAGTTCTTC. The entire variable domain, with the rest obtained from reference TRBV7-9 and TRBJ2-1, is as follows: DTGVSQNPRHKITKRGQNVTFRCDPISEHNRLYWYRQTLGQGPEFLTYFQNEAQLEKSRLLSDRFSAERPKGSFSTLEIQRTEQGDSAMYLCASSLEFSLDEQFFGPGTRLTVL.

The rearrangement links TRBV9 to TRBJ1-2, with a weak D call TRBD1 (5 bases). V was trimmed by 0 bases and J by 4 bases, leaving 16 bases between them. Germline values: CDR1 SGDLS, CDR2 YYNGEE. This CDR3 contains 16 residues. Here the CDR3 reads CASSVGGTARPYGYTF. CDR3 nucleotides: TGTGCCAGCAGCGTAGGAGGGACGGCCCGGCCCTATGGCTACACCTTC.

The chain has TRBV5-1 and TRBJ2-3, with 7 nucleotides matching TRBD2. The germline V gene has CDR1 SGHRS and CDR2 YFSETQ. This CDR3 spans 19 amino acids. Germline trimming cut 3 bases from V and 4 bases from J; bases unmatched to any gene: 20. CDR3 region: CASSWDEVGGREEADTQYF. The CDR3 region has the DNA TGCGCCAGCAGCTGGGATGAGGTGGGCGGGAGAGAGGAAGCAGATACGCAGTATTTT.

The chain has TRBV5-1 and TRBJ2-5, with D perhaps assigned TRBD1 or TRBD2 (5 bases each). Germline V gives CDR1 SGHRS, CDR2 YFSETQ. Trimming left V 1 base short and J 5 bases short, with 24 bases between. The CDR3 is 18 amino acids. In nucleotides, the CDR3 is TGCGCCAGCAGCTTGAATCGGGGCATTATATCAGACTTCGAGACCCAGTACTTC. This gives the protein CASSLNRGIISDFETQYF.

The J gene is TRBJ2-3, the V gene TRBV12-5, with D perhaps given as TRBD1 or TRBD2 (6 bases each). Trimming cost V 2 bases and J 4 bases, with 25 bases left between them. CDR3 length: 19 amino acids. Germline V gene lookup returns CDR1 LGHNT and CDR2 FRNRAP. CDR3 nucleotide sequence: TGTGCTAGTGGTTTGTTCCGTCAGGGGCGAATCGGGGAGGCAGATACGCAGTATTTT. Amino acids: CASGLFRQGRIGEADTQYF.

The chain links TRBV6-1 to TRBJ1-2; no clear D gene. The CDR3 contains 13 residues. The germline V gene encodes CDR1 MNHNS and CDR2 SASEGT. V lost 5 bases and J 8 bases, leaving 15 bases between the germline ends. The CDR3 DNA is TGTGCCAGCAGTCGGCGGCTTTCGGAGGGCTACACCTTC. Residues: CASSRRLSEGYTF.

V gene TRBV10-3 combines with J gene TRBJ1-1; D might be TRBD1 (5 bases). Germline V gene lookup returns CDR1 ENHRY and CDR2 SYGVKD. V lost 0 bases and J 0 bases, leaving 11 bases between the germline ends. The CDR3 consists of 16 residues. CDR3 loop: CAISESFQGMNTEAFF. For the CDR3, the DNA is TGTGCCATCAGTGAGTCATTTCAGGGTATGAACACTGAAGCTTTCTTT.

This clone has more than one count but fewer than ten. The chain joins TRBV30 to TRBJ2-7, with a weak D call TRBD1 (6 bases). The CDR3 loop spans 13 amino acids. V was shortened by 3 bases and J by 3 bases, with 12 bases between the two germline ends. Germline CDR1 is GTSNPN and CDR2 is SVGIG (reference sequence). CDR3 loop: CAWRETGIYEQYF. The CDR3 DNA reads as TGTGCCTGGAGGGAAACAGGGATCTACGAGCAGTACTTC.